These 29 T cell receptor beta chains were all obtained from the same sample, sequenced in a study of T-cell reconstitution after alpha-beta-depleted transplantation in children. A library of TCRbeta sequences, prepared with unique molecular identifiers, was generated. TCRdb re-analysed the PCR reads in MiXCR, keeping a single row per CDR3 protein. The table includes around 500,000 distinct CDR3 sequences, approximately 22% detected once. This sample comprised PBMCs, mostly from graft donor cells, obtained 360 days after TCRalphabeta/CD19-depleted stem cell transplant. The receptors originated from a boy in the first two years of life who had a stem cell transplant for acute myeloid leukemia, so the T cells may come from the graft donor.

This clonotype was recorded many times. The chain recombines TRBV20-1 with TRBJ1-1, with D maybe TRBD1 (6 bases). Trimming left V 4 bases short and J 0 bases short, with 12 bases between. The CDR3 runs to 14 residues. The germline CDR1 and CDR2 sequences are DFQATT and SNEGSKA (reference sequence). The CDR3: CSAIPGVMNTEAFF. In nucleotides, the CDR3 is TGCAGTGCTATCCCAGGGGTTATGAACACTGAAGCTTTCTTT.

This clonotype has more than one count but fewer than ten. V and J are TRBV28 and TRBJ1-2, with TRBD1 matching 8 bases. CDR1 and CDR2 from the germline V gene are MDHEN and SYDVKM. The V gene end was trimmed by 7 bases and the J gene end by 8 bases; junction bases not matched to a gene: 6. CDR3 length: 12 residues. CDR3 protein: CASTGQGRGYTF. Here the CDR3 DNA reads TGTGCCAGCACAGGACAGGGACGGGGCTACACCTTC.

The CDR3 region is CASSPGQPGTRPQETQYF. DNA for the CDR3: TGTGCCAGCAGCCCCGGGCAGCCTGGAACACGGCCTCAAGAGACCCAGTACTTC. V is TRBV11-2 and J is TRBJ2-5; D uncertain. There are 18 residues in the CDR3. V was clipped by 5 bases and J by 2 bases, with 24 bases between them. Germline CDR1 is SGHAT and CDR2 is FQNNGV.

The CDR3 region is CSARDRLAGVNEQFF. CDR3 bases: TGCAGTGCTAGAGATCGGCTAGCGGGGGTCAATGAGCAGTTCTTC. This rearrangement joins TRBV20-1 to TRBJ2-1; 10 bases fit TRBD2. CDR1 DFQATT and CDR2 SNEGSKA come from the germline V gene (reference sequence). The CDR3 covers 15 residues. Unmatched junction bases numbered 5, after V lost 0 bases and J lost 6 bases.

This clonotype has more than one count but fewer than ten. The V and J genes are TRBV21-1 and TRBJ2-3. TRBV21-1 is tagged as a pseudogene. The CDR3 consists of 15 residues. CDR3 sequence: CASSKLGRSTDTQYF. The CDR3 DNA reads as TGTGCCAGCAGCAAACTGGGCAGAAGCACAGATACGCAGTATTTT.

The chain couples TRBV4-3 to TRBJ2-7; weak D call: TRBD1 (5 bases). The CDR3 covers 16 residues. V lost 0 bases, J lost 5 bases, and 17 bases lay in between. Germline lookup yields CDR1 LGHNA and CDR2 YSLEER. The CDR3 sequence is CASSQDRTIYSHEQYF. For the CDR3, the DNA is TGCGCCAGCAGCCAAGACAGGACAATCTATAGCCACGAGCAGTACTTC.

The genes are TRBV9 and TRBJ1-2; D might be TRBD1 (6 bases). The V gene lost 3 bases and the J gene lost 6 bases, with 21 bases spanning the gap. CDR1 is SGDLS and CDR2 is YYNGEE in the germline V gene. This CDR3 contains 16 residues. The CDR3 is CASSAGPTGGTNGYTF. The CDR3, as DNA: TGTGCCAGCAGCGCCGGTCCGACAGGCGGGACAAATGGCTACACCTTC. The complete variable domain, with remaining parts taken from reference TRBV9 and TRBJ1-2, reads DSGVTQTPKHLITATGQRVTLRCSPRSGDLSVYWYQQSLDQGLQFLIQYYNGEERAKGNILERFSAQQFPDLHSELNLSSLELGDSALYFCASSAGPTGGTNGYTFGSGTRLTVV.

The chain uses TRBV13 and TRBJ2-7; the match to TRBD2 covers 8 bases. This CDR3 comprises 15 residues. CDR1 and CDR2 from the germline V gene are PRHDT and FYEKMQ (reference sequence). The V gene end was trimmed by 1 base and the J gene end by 5 bases; junction bases not matched to a gene: 7. Here the CDR3 reads CASSLVFGGEDEQYF. CDR3 sequence (DNA): TGTGCCAGCAGCTTAGTATTCGGGGGGGAAGACGAGCAGTACTTC.

In its sample, this clonotype was seen many times. The gene calls are TRBV12-3 or TRBV12-4 and TRBJ2-3, with TRBD2 matching 12 bases. With 5 bases clipped from V and 6 bases from J, the junction kept 9 bases outside the gene matches. The CDR3 runs to 16 residues. CDR3 coding DNA: TGTGCCAGCAGTCTGACTAGCGGGGGCCCAGTGGATACGCAGTATTTT. Amino acids: CASSLTSGGPVDTQYF.

DNA of the CDR3: TGTGCCAGTAGAAACTCCGGACAGACATCTGAAGCTTTCTTT. Amino acid sequence: CASRNSGQTSEAFF. The rearrangement links TRBV19 to TRBJ1-1; tentative D call: TRBD1 (6 bases). Looked up from germline, CDR1 is LNHDA and CDR2 is SQIVND (reference sequence). Trimming pared 6 bases from V and 6 bases from J, leaving 17 bases between. The CDR3 covers 14 residues.

At least ten counts were recorded for this clonotype. The chain uses TRBV12-3 or TRBV12-4 and TRBJ1-5; maybe TRBD1 (5 bases). The CDR3 runs to 16 residues. Between the trimmed V and J ends, which lost 2 bases and 7 bases, there was a span of 18 bases. CDR3 sequence reads: CASSLQLGDVNQPQHF. The CDR3 region has the DNA TGTGCCAGCAGTTTACAATTGGGGGACGTCAACCAGCCCCAGCATTTT.

This clonotype was seen at least ten times. V gene TRBV29-1 combines with J gene TRBJ2-5; no clear D gene. Germline V gene lookup returns CDR1 SQVTM and CDR2 ANQGSEA. With 4 bases removed from V and 1 base from J, the gap between germline ends came to 10 bases. The CDR3 has 13 amino acids. The CDR3 nucleotides read TGCAGCGTTGCCGGCAGAACCCAAGAGACCCAGTACTTC. Its protein is CSVAGRTQETQYF. The whole variable domain, remainder taken from reference TRBV29-1 and TRBJ2-5, is SAVISQKPSRDICQRGTSLTIQCQVDSQVTMMFWYRQQPGQSLTLIATANQGSEATYESGFVIDKFPISRPNLTFSTLTVSNMSPEDSSIYLCSVAGRTQETQYFGPGTRLLVL.

The J gene is TRBJ1-2, the V gene TRBV20-1; 9 nucleotides line up with TRBD1. The V segment lost 6 bases and the J segment 8 bases; nucleotides outside the gene matches: 10. The CDR3 totals 13 residues. The germline gives CDR1 DFQATT, CDR2 SNEGSKA (reference sequence). DNA for the CDR3: TGCAGTGCCGGGACAGGGTTAGGAGAAGGCTACACCTTC. It codes for CSAGTGLGEGYTF.

This chain uses TRBV12-3 or TRBV12-4 with TRBJ1-3; TRBD1 aligns across 9 bases. With V trimmed by 6 bases and J by 0 bases, 3 bases remained unmatched. The CDR3 is 15 amino acids. For the CDR3, the DNA is TGTGCCAGCAGAGGGACAGGGCTCTCTGGAAACACCATATATTTT. It translates to CASRGTGLSGNTIYF.

The chain carries TRBV4-3 and TRBJ2-2; D is undetermined. Trimming left V 0 bases short and J 1 base short, with 6 bases between. CDR3 length equals 15 residues. Germline V lookup: CDR1 LGHNA, CDR2 YSLEER. The CDR3 here is CASSQERQNTGELFF. The DNA for the CDR3 is TGCGCCAGCAGCCAAGAAAGGCAGAACACCGGGGAGCTGTTTTTT.

The chain uses TRBV20-1 and TRBJ1-2; no clear D gene. Germline values: CDR1 DFQATT, CDR2 SNEGSKA (reference sequence). The CDR3 totals 14 residues. Trimming left V 0 bases short and J 6 bases short, with 14 bases between. DNA for the CDR3: TGCAGTGCTAGAGATGGGCCGGGAGGGCATGGCTACACCTTC. Its translation: CSARDGPGGHGYTF.

The chain has TRBV7-3 and TRBJ2-1; D is possibly TRBD1 (6 bases). This CDR3 has 16 amino acids. In germline, CDR1 is SGHTA, CDR2 FQGTGA. V was cut by 1 base and J by 3 bases, with 13 bases left in between. Here the CDR3 reads CASSLNRGQGYNEQFF. CDR3 coding DNA: TGTGCCAGCAGCTTAAACCGGGGACAAGGCTACAATGAGCAGTTCTTC.

This clonotype was observed many times. The chain has TRBV4-2 and TRBJ2-5; D possibly corresponds to TRBD2 (6 bases). CDR1 is LGHNA and CDR2 is YNFKEQ in the germline V gene. V lost 0 bases to trimming and J lost 7 bases, with 21 bases between them. The CDR3 extends over 17 amino acids. The CDR3 loop is CASSQDLSRVQGGTQYF. CDR3 bases: TGTGCCAGCAGCCAAGATTTGAGCAGGGTCCAGGGAGGGACCCAGTACTTC.

This clonotype was detected only a few times. This chain uses TRBV7-8 with TRBJ2-5, with D maybe TRBD2 (6 bases). This CDR3 is 14 amino acids long. Trimming removed 3 bases from V and 0 bases from J, with 8 bases in between. From germline, CDR1 is SGHVS and CDR2 FQNEAQ. The CDR3 protein is CASSLAGHQETQYF. The CDR3 nucleotides are TGTGCCAGCAGCTTGGCGGGGCACCAAGAGACCCAGTACTTC.

CDR3 nucleotide sequence: TGCAGTGCCAACGAGCGGGGGGCAGGAGAGACCCAGTACTTC. As protein: CSANERGAGETQYF. The chain links TRBV20-1 to TRBJ2-5; 9 bases are a match to TRBD2. J lost 4 bases, V lost 6 bases, and 9 bases had no gene match. CDR1 DFQATT and CDR2 SNEGSKA come from the germline V gene (reference sequence). This CDR3 region has 14 residues.

In this sample, this clonotype turned up a few times. The chain joins TRBV6-1 to TRBJ2-3, with unresolved D. The CDR3 spans 14 residues. Trimming took 0 bases from V and 2 from J, leaving 6 bases between them. Germline CDR1 reads MNHNS; CDR2 reads SASEGT. The CDR3 loop reads CASSEAFVTDTQYF. The CDR3 DNA is TGTGCCAGCAGTGAAGCTTTCGTCACAGATACGCAGTATTTT.

This clonotype was counted between two and nine times. The CDR3 spells CASSSPGGQETQYF. The CDR3 DNA follows: TGTGCCAGCAGCTCCCCGGGGGGCCAAGAGACCCAGTACTTC. The V and J genes are TRBV11-2 and TRBJ2-5; 7 bases map to TRBD2. With 4 bases clipped from V and 1 base from J, the junction kept 3 bases outside the gene matches. In germline, CDR1 is SGHAT, CDR2 FQNNGV. The CDR3 extends over 14 amino acids. The full variable domain, with the rest looked up from reference TRBV11-2 and TRBJ2-5, is EAGVAQSPRYKIIEKRQSVAFWCNPISGHATLYWYQQILGQGPKLLIQFQNNGVVDDSQLPKDRFSAERLKGVDSTLKIQPAKLEDSAVYLCASSSPGGQETQYFGPGTRLLVL.

The V and J genes are TRBV7-2 and TRBJ1-3; D ambiguous. V was clipped by 6 bases and J by 4 bases, with 22 bases between them. The germline V gene encodes CDR1 SGHTA and CDR2 FQGNSA. CDR3 length equals 17 residues. CDR3 sequence: CASRPRVRATWGNTIYF. The CDR3 DNA sequence: TGTGCCAGCAGACCTAGGGTCCGAGCTACGTGGGGAAACACCATATATTTT.

This chain uses TRBV5-5 with TRBJ2-4; perhaps TRBD1 as D (6 bases). CDR1 and CDR2 (germline): SGHKS, YYEKEE (reference sequence). V was clipped by 4 bases and J by 5 bases, with 16 bases between them. The CDR3 spans 15 residues. As DNA, the CDR3 is TGTGCCAGCAGCCCAATTACAGGGAACCAAAACATTCAGTACTTC. Protein: CASSPITGNQNIQYF.

The chain couples TRBV7-2 to TRBJ2-7; D gene unclear. The CDR3 has 14 residues. From germline, CDR1 is SGHTA and CDR2 FQGNSA. V lost 4 bases and J 2 bases, leaving 12 bases between the germline ends. The CDR3 sequence: CASSSGFPPYEQYV. DNA of the CDR3: TGTGCCAGCAGCTCAGGTTTTCCCCCCTACGAGCAGTACGTC.

This clonotype was counted many times. The CDR3 sequence is CASSSHSNQPQHF. In DNA form, the CDR3 reads TGTGCCAGCAGTTCCCATAGCAATCAGCCCCAGCATTTT. V gene TRBV12-3 or TRBV12-4 combines with J gene TRBJ1-5; no clear D gene. This CDR3 has 13 amino acids. V shed 4 bases and J shed 0 bases, with 4 bases lying between them.

The genes are TRBV29-1 and TRBJ2-3; D is perhaps TRBD2 (6 bases). This CDR3 region has 11 residues. V lost 6 bases and J lost 10, with 14 bases in between. Germline V gene data show CDR1 as SQVTM and CDR2 as ANQGSEA. The CDR3, as DNA: TGCAGCGTAGCCCCGGGGACTGCGCAGTATTTT. It translates to CSVAPGTAQYF.

The chain combines TRBV5-5 with TRBJ2-5; no clear D. The V gene's germline CDR1 is SGHKS and CDR2 YYEKEE (reference sequence). This CDR3 spans 16 amino acids. The germline V and J ends were trimmed by 0 bases and 7 bases, with 19 bases remaining between them. The CDR3, as DNA: TGTGCCAGCAGCTTGGCCGCCCAGTGGCTAGAAGGGACCCAGTACTTC. It translates to CASSLAAQWLEGTQYF.

This clonotype was counted between two and nine times. At one of its ends the junction is not consistent with the germline gene, which may arise from a read error. CDR3 sequence (DNA): TGCGCCAGCACCCAACGGGAGCAGACTCTCTATGGCTACACCTTC. Translating gives CASTQREQTLYGYTF. The rearrangement uses TRBV4-1 and TRBJ1-2; D uncertain. CDR1 is MGHRA and CDR2 is YSYEKL in the germline V gene. CDR3 length equals 15 residues.